This T cell receptor (beta chain) was documented in a study of T-cell memory formation after mild COVID-19. Study-wide background: Among the donors, TCR clusters were largely specific to each donor.

Study-level results: Contracting CD4+ clones lay largely in CM and EM, with CD8+ ones residing in EMRA. Clones contracting day 15 to 85 were balanced CD4/CD8; later expanders leaned CD4+.

In this sample, this clonotype turned up a few times. The antigen is undetermined. One entry per CDR3 protein results from TCRdb running MiXCR on the 5' RACE reads. The table lists about 250,000 distinct CDR3 sequences, 15% of them singletons. This CDR3 spans 13 amino acids. The V end lost 1 base, the J end lost 2 bases, and 5 bases lay between the germline ends. Looked up from germline, CDR1 is LNHDA and CDR2 is SQIVND (reference sequence). The chain carries TRBV19 and TRBJ1-2; D possibly corresponds to TRBD1 (5 bases). The receptor's source is an adult woman who had mild COVID-19 (a few samples of this study predate the infection). Cell type and time point are not known. Material for sequencing was PBMCs or a T cell subset sorted from them (not recorded which). This CDR3 is CASSIAGNYGYTF. CDR3 sequence (DNA): TGTGCCAGTAGTATAGCAGGGAACTATGGCTACACCTTC.